This paragraph reports one TCR beta chain. Its target antigen remains unknown. No per-base quality is available; no much larger clone lies one base away. TCR CDR3 regions were amplified from genomic DNA by multiplex PCR using the deep immunoSEQ assay. For each cell subset, the extracted genomic DNA was distributed evenly across all wells of several immunoSEQ 96-well plates, and each plate served as one replicate. For sorted subsets, 150 to 250 ng of genomic DNA, equivalent to 25,000 to 35,000 T cell genomes, went into each replicate PCR. Purified libraries were measured with a Qubit 3.0 fluorometer, size-checked on a Bioanalyzer 2100, and measured again with the KAPA Library Quantification kit. Every immunoSEQ 96-well plate was sequenced on a dedicated single-read 150-cycle Illumina NextSeq 550 flow cell. As for how the authors treated the data: Because only junctional sequences without quality scores were contained in the immunoSEQ output, filtering matching that applied to full-length reads could not be performed. To assign V/J genes and CDR3, sequences were annotated against IMGT germline references using PyIR, a Python wrapper for IgBLAST v1.9. Reads with weak V/J assignments (E-value above 1e-6), missing CDR3, stop codons, out-of-frame junctions, or ambiguous translated residues were removed. V3J clonotypes were defined as sequences sharing an identical inferred V gene, J gene, and CDR3 amino acid sequence. Percentage overlap between repertoires was calculated by dividing the number of shared unique clonotypes by the size of the smaller repertoire. Richness of each repertoire was evaluated using RTK rarefaction, the Chao1 estimator, and Recon v2.1 estimates of unobserved clonotypes. Generation probabilities were computed with OLGA for all TCRbeta clonotypes obtained by the gDNA method from a handful of donors. TCRdb limited this immuneACCESS table to in-frame rearrangements with V and J called. A share of clones is missing; checked studies link under half to unresolved V genes, and the rest is unexplained. V, J and clone size reflect that table, while D and trimming were determined from the DNA. This sample holds some 2.4 million clones; 93% were observed only once. Around 0.37% of the sample goes to the ten largest clones.

These data originate in a study of shared clonotypes between healthy human individuals (dated by TCRdb to 2020 to 2022). Concerning the study at large: A few men and two women, aged 18 to 49 years, made up the cohort. For each donor, CD4 naive and CD4 memory were each given three plates, CD8 naive was given two plates, and CD8 memory was given one plate. The study deeply sequenced blood TCR repertoires of several healthy adults to estimate repertoire size and the extent of clonotype sharing between individuals. To increase sequencing depth and limit assay-specific biases, different laboratories used diverse techniques to prepare libraries and sequence TCR repertoires. Each donor's leukapheresis produced roughly between roughly 0.85 and 9 billion PBMCs.

Healthy HIV-negative adults with no recently reported acute infections or vaccinations were included as donors. All donors were Caucasian adults living in Nashville, Tennessee, USA. CD4+ T cells were enriched by magnetic negative selection, after which naive cells were positively selected on CD45RA and the negative fraction was taken as the memory subset. Blood was collected by leukapheresis, and PBMCs were isolated by Ficoll-Histopaque density gradient centrifugation and then cryopreserved in liquid nitrogen vapor phase. Purity and quantity of every magnetically sorted T cell population were checked by analytical flow cytometry. From each sorted fraction, genomic DNA was isolated and quantified by UV absorbance on a Nanodrop 2000c. Paper-wide results and their limitations: Sampling was restricted to blood, and TCR repertoires in tissues likely differ from the TCR repertoires found in blood. Higher generation probabilities were observed for clonotypes shared by all four sorted-subset donors than for non-shared clonotypes. Sharing across several donors was observed for 4.5% to 6.5% of naive CD4, about 3.2% of naive CD8, over 2% of memory CD4, and less than 0.45% of memory CD8 clonotypes. Because the study included a small number of donors, the genetic and exposure-history diversity represented was limited. Naive subsets generally had larger estimated clonotype richness than memory subsets did. Even with the large sequencing depth, rarefaction of the sorted-subset datasets indicated that sequencing was incomplete. Based on pairwise subsampling, the degree of clonotype sharing among donors was expected to be affected by sequencing depth.

The CDR3 contains 13 residues, cysteine and phenylalanine counted. Only the CDR3 DNA is retained, 39 bases long and in frame from the first base. The V end loses 5 bases and the J end loses 6 bases, and a stretch of 14 bases separates them. CDR1 MNHEY and CDR2 SMNVEV are derived from the germline V gene (reference sequence). The chain is made from TRBV27 and TRBJ2-7; the D gene is unclear. The sequencing sample was made of naive CD4+ T cells from PBMCs. The cell subset or site label for this specimen denotes: CD45RA+ positively selected. This TCR was recovered from a man between 18 and 35 years old in good health. Some clones in this sample may be carry-over from other donors' samples. This receptor has the CDR3 CASSPIASSEQYF. At the DNA level, the sequence is TGTGCCAGCAGTCCAATAGCTAGTAGCGAGCAGTACTTC.